This is a list of T cell receptor beta chains from one sample in a study of blood T cell repertoires in COVID-19. The protocol was immunoSEQ multiplex PCR, while the TCRdb copy is restricted to in-frame clones and leaves out a portion. The sample has about 130,000 clones; roughly 85% are singletons. Sequencing was performed on peripheral blood. The receptor set was obtained from a man aged 80 or over with active or convalescent COVID-19. Both conserved end residues are trimmed from each CDR3. Fields, in order: J gene, V gene, CDR3 protein.

>TRBJ2-1|TRBV30
AWAGLSTQF
>TRBJ2-5|TRBV7-9
ASSLVAGFQETQY
>TRBJ2-7|TRBV5-1
ASRTGVDYEQY
>TRBJ2-2|TRBV6-5
ASSYSALNTGELF
>TRBJ1-6|TRBV19
ASSTGINSPLH
>TRBJ1-4|TRBV6-1
ASSEISNEKLF
>TRBJ2-7|TRBV28
ASSLFYEQY
>TRBJ1-2|TRBV4-3
ASSQSFQQGTGYGYT
>TRBJ1-5|TRBV7-9
ASSLASGGRSSQH
>TRBJ2-1|TRBV30
AWSVGVLSSYNEQF
>TRBJ2-7|TRBV4-2
ASSRTGSYEQY
>TRBJ2-3|TRBV4-1
ASSPRGFFLAGVRIPDTQY
>TRBJ2-3|TRBV27
ASSLSAAEPPSTDTQY
>TRBJ1-5|TRBV29-1
SAGITDRSNQPQH
>TRBJ2-5|TRBV29-1
SVDAGPVETQY
>TRBJ1-2|TRBV5-6
ASSATGRDGYT
>TRBJ2-1|TRBV6-1
ASSDLGRQRGEQF
>TRBJ2-2|TRBV19
ASNGVGATGELF
>TRBJ2-2|TRBV9
ASSGYPNTGELF
>TRBJ2-3|TRBV7-3
ASSLHPGGTDTQY
>TRBJ2-3|TRBV9
ASSVSGALTDTQY
>TRBJ1-2|TRBV19
ATEERGHAYGYT
>TRBJ1-1|TRBV27
ASSLATGLESTEAF
>TRBJ2-3|TRBV6-4
ASSVGGHGDTQY
>TRBJ1-1|TRBV5-5
ASSLAAYMNTEAF
>TRBJ1-3|TRBV7-9
ASSGGQGVPSGNTIY
>TRBJ2-5|TRBV10-3
AISTTRWAGMQETQY
>TRBJ1-4|TRBV10-3
AIRRQGAEEKLF
>TRBJ1-4|TRBV14
ASSLRTGTDEKLF
>TRBJ1-1|TRBV6-6
ASSSSTGSWNTEAF
>TRBJ2-1|TRBV15
ATSRVDTNEQF
>TRBJ2-5|TRBV19
ASSPKSGVRETQY